This T cell receptor beta chain derives from a study of cytomegalovirus exposure and HLA in healthy donors. Across the study: Some 85 million unique TCRs, all from HLA-typed donors, were included in an early release of the data. Whole-study findings and limits: Presence/absence analyses assumed roughly uniform sequencing depth across donors, which may not hold. V- and J-gene trimming of TCR beta was linked (in a later analysis) to a missense DCLRE1C variant.

This clone has only a few counts. Its antigen is not identified. The primer mix had 60 Vbeta and 13 Jbeta primers. This table comes from immunoSEQ multiplex PCR, and its TCRdb copy is limited to in-frame clones, with some not included. The data contain fewer than 150,000 clones, over 60% of them singletons. The germline V and J ends were trimmed by 4 bases and 6 bases, with 16 bases remaining between them. The CDR3 has 14 residues. CDR1 and CDR2 (germline): LNHDA, SQIVND (reference sequence). Source material: PBMCs. V usage is TRBV19 and J usage is TRBJ2-7, with D tentatively TRBD1 (6 bases). The TCR sequence derives from a middle-aged man in good health and CMV-seropositive. The CDR3 bases are TGTGCCAGTAGTACTAAAAGGGGGTCGGCCGAGCAGTACTTC. Protein sequence: CASSTKRGSAEQYF.